The 11 T cell receptor beta chains below were found in one sample sequenced in a study of shared clonotypes between healthy human individuals. Assay used: immunoSEQ multiplex PCR; TCRdb lists only in-frame clones, some missing. Among over 850,000 clones listed, 70% to 80% were seen once. Specimen: memory CD4+ T cells from PBMCs. Subset indicated: CD45RA-negative fraction. The receptors originated from a young man in good health. Some clones in this sample may be carry-over from other donors' samples.

This clone came up a few times. The gene calls are TRBV28 and TRBJ1-4; the D is unclear. Per the germline V gene, CDR1 is MDHEN and CDR2 is SYDVKM. The CDR3 totals 11 residues. Trimming took off 6 bases at V and 7 bases at J, with 6 bases between the two ends. CDR3 bases: TGTGCCAGCAGCAGGAGTGAAAAACTGTTTTTT. Protein product: CASSRSEKLFF.

This chain links TRBV28 with TRBJ1-2, with D perhaps matching TRBD1 (5 bases). V gave up 7 bases and J gave up 4 bases, with 13 bases separating them. There are 13 residues in the CDR3. CDR1 is MDHEN, CDR2 SYDVKM, per germline. The CDR3 region is CASNLRGSYGYTF. The DNA for the CDR3 is TGTGCCAGCAACCTAAGGGGCAGCTATGGCTACACCTTC.

V usage is TRBV28 and J usage is TRBJ2-5, with TRBD2 identical over 11 bases. The CDR3 spans 19 residues. The germline CDR1 and CDR2 sequences are MDHEN and SYDVKM. With 6 bases clipped from V and 5 bases from J, the junction kept 20 bases outside the gene matches. The CDR3 nucleotides are TGTGCCAGCAGACCTCAACTGGGGCTAGCGGGAGGTTGGGAGGAGACCCAGTACTTC. Protein sequence: CASRPQLGLAGGWEETQYF.

Turning to this clone: A much bigger clone sits one base away, suggesting this may be a read error. The same CDR3 also results from other DNA sequences found in this sample. The chain couples TRBV28 to TRBJ2-7, with D possibly TRBD1 on 5 matching bases. The length of the CDR3 is 14 residues. The germline CDR1 and CDR2 sequences are MDHEN and SYDVKM. Between the trimmed V and J ends, which lost 6 bases and 2 bases, there was a span of 14 bases. The CDR3 loop is CASSHPARAYEQYF. CDR3 in DNA: TGTGCCAGCAGCCACCCCGCCAGGGCCTACGAGCAGTACTTC.

V usage is TRBV10-3 and J usage is TRBJ2-7; D not resolved. The germline V gene encodes CDR1 ENHRY and CDR2 SYGVKD. The CDR3 is made up of 14 amino acids. The germline V and J ends were trimmed by 6 bases and 8 bases, with 20 bases remaining between them. The chain's CDR3 is CAIRDPNVPMQQYF. CDR3 sequence (DNA): TGTGCCATCAGGGACCCCAACGTCCCCATGCAGCAGTACTTC.

This clone has a count of ten or more. The CDR3 sequence: CASSLDRGEDTIYF. The CDR3 DNA reads as TGCGCCAGCAGCTTGGACCGGGGAGAGGACACCATATATTTT. The chain joins TRBV5-1 to TRBJ1-3; D is ambiguous. The CDR3 spans 14 residues. Germline V gene data show CDR1 as SGHRS and CDR2 as YFSETQ. Trimming stripped 0 bases from V and 8 bases from J, with 12 bases between.

This clone has only one observation. J is TRBJ1-4 and V is TRBV28; unclear D gene. The V end lost 2 bases, the J end lost 0 bases, and 7 bases lay between the germline ends. The CDR3 is 15 amino acids. Per germline, CDR1 MDHEN and CDR2 SYDVKM. The CDR3: CASSLDSTTNEKLFF. The DNA of the CDR3 is TGTGCCAGCAGTTTAGACTCTACAACTAATGAAAAACTGTTTTTT.

This chain connects TRBV5-4 to TRBJ1-4; weak D call: TRBD1 (5 bases). Germline CDR1 is SGHNT and CDR2 is YYREEE (reference sequence). The V end lost 1 base, the J end lost 7 bases, and 14 bases lay between the germline ends. This CDR3 region has 15 residues. The CDR3 here is CASSLRRQGIEKLFF. CDR3 DNA: TGTGCCAGCAGCTTGCGTCGGCAGGGCATTGAAAAACTGTTTTTT.

This chain links TRBV5-1 with TRBJ2-7, with 8 nucleotides matching TRBD1. J gave up 3 bases and V 0 bases, and 8 bases lay outside the gene matches. This CDR3 has 16 residues. Germline V gene data show CDR1 as SGHRS and CDR2 as YFSETQ. CDR3 residues: CASSLAGQGFVYEQYF. In DNA, the CDR3 is TGCGCCAGCAGCTTGGCCGGACAGGGCTTTGTCTACGAGCAGTACTTC.

This chain joins TRBV4-1 and TRBJ2-5, with D perhaps matching TRBD1 or TRBD2 (5 bases each). CDR3 size: 13 residues. Germline V gene data show CDR1 as MGHRA and CDR2 as YSYEKL. V lost 5 bases and J 3 bases, leaving 10 bases between the germline ends. CDR3 residues: CASSTGRKETQYF. In DNA form, the CDR3 reads TGCGCCAGCAGCACGGGACGGAAAGAGACCCAGTACTTC.

This clone was detected many times. The chain links TRBV15 to TRBJ1-2; no clear D. Trimming took 0 bases from V and 5 from J, leaving 4 bases between them. This CDR3 spans 12 amino acids. Germline V gene sequence: CDR1 LNHNV, CDR2 YYDKDF (reference sequence). CDR3 residues: CATSREEYGYTF. In nucleotides, the CDR3 is TGTGCCACCAGCAGAGAGGAGTATGGCTACACCTTC.